These 18 T cell receptor beta chains originate from one sample sequenced in a study of beta chain features in type 1 diabetes. General study findings and limits: Shorter TCRB CDR3s, moderately but significantly so, were found in Type 1 diabetes patients in all four CD4+ subsets.

These TCRs' antigens remain unknown. The entirety of the isolated RNA underwent reverse transcription, so expressed TCRB transcripts were sequenced. Generated by immunoSEQ multiplex PCR, the TCRdb table keeps only in-frame clones and is missing some. The sample includes 160,000 or so clones, roughly 9% of them seen just once. Sequenced material: central memory CD4+ T cells from blood. Every receptor here comes from a woman in her twenties or thirties with type 1 diabetes.

This clone has a handful of counts. The chain has TRBV2 and TRBJ2-5; 11 bases line up with TRBD1. Per the germline V gene, CDR1 is SNHLY and CDR2 is FYNNEI. The V gene end was trimmed by 7 bases and the J gene end by 2 bases; junction bases not matched to a gene: 6. This CDR3 has 15 residues. The DNA for the CDR3 is TGTGCCAGCACTCCGGACAGGGGGCGGCAAGAGACCCAGTACTTC. It specifies CASTPDRGRQETQYF.

V gene TRBV29-1 combines with J gene TRBJ1-2; the D is unclear. Germline CDR1 is SQVTM and CDR2 is ANQGSEA. The V end was cut by 4 bases, the J end by 4 bases, with 16 bases between. CDR3 size: 14 residues. Here the CDR3 DNA reads TGCAGCGTTGTTCTCCTGGGAGACCTCTATGGCTACACCTTC. Its translation is CSVVLLGDLYGYTF.

The J gene is TRBJ2-7, the V gene TRBV5-1; the match to TRBD1 covers 10 bases. This CDR3 region has 14 residues. Trimming cost V 4 bases and J 3 bases; bases outside gene matches: 4. CDR1 is SGHRS and CDR2 is YFSETQ in the germline V gene. The CDR3 is CASSPRDRGYEQYF. The DNA of the CDR3 is TGCGCCAGCAGCCCGCGGGACAGGGGCTACGAGCAGTACTTC.

The J gene is TRBJ2-7, the V gene TRBV6-6; 8 positions match TRBD2. V lost 1 base, J lost 2 bases, and 4 bases stayed unmatched. The CDR3 runs 15 residues. Germline lookup yields CDR1 MNHNY and CDR2 SVGAGI (reference sequence). DNA for the CDR3: TGTGCCAGCAGTTACTTGGGACTAGTAGCCTACGAGCAGTACTTC. Translation: CASSYLGLVAYEQYF.

This clone was seen a handful of times. The gene calls are TRBV30 and TRBJ2-1; 9 nucleotides agree with TRBD2. Germline V gene lookup returns CDR1 GTSNPN and CDR2 SVGIG (reference sequence). This CDR3 contains 16 residues. With V trimmed by 2 bases and J by 0 bases, 5 bases remained unmatched. The CDR3 spells CAWSTTSGPSYNEQFF. The CDR3 coding sequence is TGTGCCTGGAGTACGACTAGCGGCCCCTCCTACAATGAGCAGTTCTTC.

This clone was counted between two and nine times. The chain recombines TRBV7-3 with TRBJ2-2; D perhaps matches TRBD1 (6 bases). V lost 5 bases, J lost 2 bases, and 15 bases lay in between. CDR3 length: 16 amino acids. The V gene's germline CDR1 is SGHTA and CDR2 FQGTGA. CDR3 in DNA: TGTGCCAGCAGCCGACAGGCCGCCCCAAACACCGGGGAGCTGTTTTTT. It translates to CASSRQAAPNTGELFF.

V is TRBV7-9 and J is TRBJ1-5; no clear D. The V end was cut by 5 bases, the J end by 3 bases, with 11 bases between. This CDR3 contains 14 residues. The V gene's germline CDR1 is SEHNR and CDR2 FQNEAQ (reference sequence). The CDR3 DNA follows: TGTGCCAGCAGCCCCCCGGGAGTCAATCAGCCCCAGCATTTT. It is translated as CASSPPGVNQPQHF.

The V call is TRBV27, the J call TRBJ2-3, with D perhaps TRBD1 (6 bases). The CDR3 is made up of 16 amino acids. The germline V and J ends were trimmed by 2 bases and 3 bases, with 15 bases remaining between them. Germline lookup yields CDR1 MNHEY and CDR2 SMNVEV (reference sequence). The DNA for the CDR3 is TGTGCCAGCAGTTTAGAGGTGGGGGCAGAAACAGATACGCAGTATTTT. Its translation: CASSLEVGAETDTQYF.

This clone was recorded many times. The chain joins TRBV29-1 to TRBJ2-7, with 14 bases fitting TRBD2. Germline CDR1 and CDR2: SQVTM and ANQGSEA. The CDR3 totals 16 residues. Unmatched junction bases numbered 9, after V lost 2 bases and J lost 6 bases. The CDR3 sequence: CSVEKPPGLAGAEQYF. CDR3 nucleotides: TGCAGCGTTGAAAAACCTCCGGGACTAGCGGGAGCCGAGCAGTACTTC.

This chain connects TRBV7-6 to TRBJ2-3; 7 bases match TRBD2. CDR1 is SGHVS and CDR2 is FNYEAQ in the germline V gene. The V and J ends lost 3 bases and 4 bases, in that order; junction bases with no gene match: 7. This CDR3 is 15 amino acids long. For the CDR3, the DNA is TGTGCCAGCAGCTTTTCAGGCGGGAGTGCAGATACGCAGTATTTT. Encoded protein: CASSFSGGSADTQYF.

This clone has more than one count but fewer than ten. The V call is TRBV7-2, the J call TRBJ2-1; perhaps TRBD1 as D (5 bases). Deletions cut 0 bases from V and 4 bases from J, with 10 bases between. The CDR3 is 15 amino acids. Germline V gene lookup returns CDR1 SGHTA and CDR2 FQGNSA. This chain's CDR3 is CASSLAGQGYNEQFF. The CDR3 DNA reads TGTGCCAGCAGCTTAGCCGGACAAGGTTACAATGAGCAGTTCTTC.

This clone was detected a few times. The chain uses TRBV28 and TRBJ1-1; tentatively, D is TRBD1 (5 bases). Trimming took 6 bases from V and 11 from J, leaving 13 bases between them. The CDR3 covers 11 residues. Germline values: CDR1 MDHEN, CDR2 SYDVKM. The CDR3 sequence is CASSQTVTAFF. DNA of the CDR3: TGTGCCAGCAGCCAGACAGTAACGGCTTTCTTT.

This clone has a handful of counts. This chain uses TRBV28 with TRBJ2-2; D is possibly TRBD2 (6 bases). Germline CDR1 is MDHEN and CDR2 is SYDVKM. V was cut by 6 bases and J by 8 bases, with 16 bases left in between. This CDR3 has 14 amino acids. The CDR3 nucleotides are TGTGCCAGCAGCTCCCCCTTCCTAGCGGGGGAGCTGTTTTTT. It is translated as CASSSPFLAGELFF.

The chain couples TRBV30 to TRBJ1-5; tentative D call: TRBD1 (6 bases). This CDR3 is 15 amino acids long. CDR1 and CDR2 (germline): GTSNPN, SVGIG (reference sequence). Deletions cut 2 bases from V and 0 bases from J, with 11 bases between. DNA for the CDR3: TGTGCCTGGAGTCCCCGAGGGGGTAGCAATCAGCCCCAGCATTTT. Translated: CAWSPRGGSNQPQHF.

This clone was observed a few times. The CDR3 coding sequence is TGTGCCTCCGGACAGGGTGCGATCGGGATCCCCGGGGAGCTGTTTTTT. It translates to CASGQGAIGIPGELFF. V usage is TRBV30 and J usage is TRBJ2-2; the match to TRBD1 covers 8 bases. CDR1 is GTSNPN and CDR2 is SVGIG in the germline V gene (reference sequence). V was clipped by 7 bases and J by 6 bases; unmatched bases: 16. CDR3 length: 16 residues.

This rearrangement joins TRBV15 to TRBJ2-3; D possibly corresponds to TRBD2 (5 bases). This CDR3 region has 14 residues. CDR1 is LNHNV and CDR2 is YYDKDF in the germline V gene (reference sequence). V lost 0 bases, J lost 7 bases, and 11 bases lay in between. CDR3 loop: CATSRDIAGNTQYF. In DNA, the CDR3 is TGTGCCACCAGCAGAGATATTGCGGGCAATACGCAGTATTTT.

This clone was counted a few times. One end of the junction fails to match germline, which may point to a read error. The chain is built from TRBV7-7 and TRBJ2-1; tentatively, D is TRBD2 (5 bases). Looked up from germline, CDR1 is SSHAT and CDR2 is FNYEAQ (reference sequence). The CDR3 consists of 14 residues. Here the CDR3 reads CASSLDLARNEQFF. DNA for the CDR3: TGTGCTAGCAGCTTAGATCTAGCCCGCAATGAGCAGTTCTTC. Combining the CDR3 with reference TRBV7-7 and TRBJ2-1 gives the whole variable domain GAGVSQSPRYKVTKRGQDVTLRCDPISSHATLYWYQQALGQGPEFLTYFNYEAQPDKSGLPSDRFSAERPEGSISTLTIQRTEQRDSAMYRCASSLDLARNEQFFGPGTRLTVL.

A few counts support this clone. The gene calls are TRBV4-1 and TRBJ1-3; D not resolved. CDR1 and CDR2 (germline): MGHRA, YSYEKL. The CDR3 contains 15 residues. Deletions cut 1 base from V and 0 bases from J, with 7 bases between. The CDR3 region is CASSQGLFSGNTIYF. The CDR3 coding sequence is TGCGCCAGCAGCCAAGGACTATTCTCTGGAAACACCATATATTTT.